A single sample gave rise to the 29 T cell receptor beta chains below, sequenced in a study of blood T cell repertoires in COVID-19. TCRdb's table, derived via immunoSEQ multiplex PCR, lists solely in-frame clones and lacks some. Counted here are 200,000 to 250,000 clones, roughly 90% occurring once; the ten biggest clones make up around 4%. Sequencing was carried out using PBMCs or T cells enriched from blood (not recorded which). All receptors derive from a woman aged 30 to 39 who had recovered from COVID-19.

Concerning this clone itself: The sample holds other DNA sequences that translate to the same CDR3. This chain links TRBV18 with TRBJ1-2, with 7 nucleotides matching TRBD1. The CDR3 spans 13 residues. Per the germline V gene, CDR1 is KGHSH and CDR2 is LQKENI. J gave up 3 bases and V 6 bases, and 4 bases lay outside the gene matches. The CDR3 loop is CASSRTGDYGYTF. The DNA of the CDR3 is TGTGCCAGCTCCCGGACAGGAGACTATGGCTACACCTTC.

The chain uses TRBV24-1 and TRBJ2-3; D perhaps matches TRBD1 (5 bases). Trimming stripped 3 bases from V and 10 bases from J, with 13 bases between. The CDR3 is 13 residues long. The germline V gene has CDR1 KGHDR and CDR2 SFDVKD. The CDR3 loop is CATSDIRVGAQYF. In nucleotides, the CDR3 is TGTGCCACCAGTGATATCAGGGTGGGTGCGCAGTATTTT.

The rearrangement links TRBV25-1 to TRBJ1-1, with a possible D match to TRBD1 (6 bases). The CDR3 runs to 13 residues. CDR1 is MGHDK and CDR2 is SYGVNS in the germline V gene. Trimming took off 6 bases at V and 6 bases at J, with 14 bases between the two ends. The CDR3 reads CASSFHRVAEAFF. The CDR3 nucleotides read TGTGCCAGCAGCTTTCACAGGGTGGCTGAAGCTTTCTTT.

V gene TRBV4-3 combines with J gene TRBJ1-4; perhaps TRBD1 as D (5 bases). Trimming removed 0 bases from V and 2 bases from J, with 16 bases in between. This CDR3 has 18 residues. CDR1 is LGHNA and CDR2 is YSLEER in the germline V gene. The CDR3 bases are TGCGCCAGCAGCCAAGAGATGGCAGGGTATGTCACTAATGAAAAACTGTTTTTT. Protein: CASSQEMAGYVTNEKLFF.

The V and J genes are TRBV7-2 and TRBJ2-5; no reliable D call. This CDR3 spans 12 amino acids. CDR1 is SGHTA and CDR2 is FQGNSA in the germline V gene. Trimming removed 5 bases at V and 1 base at J, with 5 bases between. The CDR3 sequence is CASSQLQETQYF. The DNA of the CDR3 is TGTGCCAGCAGCCAACTCCAAGAGACCCAGTACTTC.

This chain joins TRBV27 and TRBJ2-3; 7 positions agree with TRBD1. The CDR3 spans 15 residues. From germline, CDR1 is MNHEY and CDR2 SMNVEV (reference sequence). V lost 3 bases to trimming and J lost 2 bases; unmatched junction nucleotides: 5. Written as DNA, the CDR3 is TGTGCCAGCAGTTTGGGACAGCCTTACACAGATACGCAGTATTTT. Protein product: CASSLGQPYTDTQYF.

CDR3: CATSEGVRPKAEAFF. Here the CDR3 DNA reads TGTGCCACCAGTGAGGGAGTCCGTCCCAAGGCTGAAGCTTTCTTT. The chain employs TRBV24-1 and TRBJ1-1, with D hard to call. Looked up from germline, CDR1 is KGHDR and CDR2 is SFDVKD. V dropped 4 bases and J dropped 6 bases, with 17 bases sitting between them. The CDR3 length is 15 residues.

The J gene is TRBJ1-2, the V gene TRBV29-1; D possibly corresponds to TRBD1 (6 bases). This CDR3 has 12 residues. Deletions cut 8 bases from V and 4 bases from J, with 14 bases between. In germline, CDR1 is SQVTM, CDR2 ANQGSEA. The CDR3 region has the DNA TGCAGCACCAAGGGGGAGGGCTATGGCTACACCTTC. Protein sequence: CSTKGEGYGYTF. Variable domain in full (rest from reference TRBV29-1 and TRBJ1-2): SAVISQKPSRDICQRGTSLTIQCQVDSQVTMMFWYRQQPGQSLTLIATANQGSEATYESGFVIDKFPISRPNLTFSTLTVSNMSPEDSSIYLCSTKGEGYGYTFGSGTRLTVV.

The rearrangement joins TRBV11-3 to TRBJ2-1, with 16 bases lining up with TRBD2. V lost 2 bases, J lost 10 bases, and 8 bases stayed unmatched. This CDR3 comprises 17 residues. Germline CDR1 is SGHNT and CDR2 is YENEEA. This CDR3 is CASSLPGTSGREQEQFF. The CDR3 nucleotides read TGTGCCAGCAGCTTACCCGGGACTAGCGGGAGGGAGCAGGAGCAGTTCTTC.

CDR3 nucleotides: TGTGCCTGGAGCGAGGGCCCCAGACGTGATCAGCCCCAGCATTTT. This sequence encodes CAWSEGPRRDQPQHF. V gene TRBV30 combines with J gene TRBJ1-5; D unclear. The CDR3 runs to 15 residues. CDR1 and CDR2 from the germline V gene are GTSNPN and SVGIG (reference sequence). Trimming left V 3 bases short and J 5 bases short, with 17 bases between.

This chain links TRBV2 with TRBJ2-7, with TRBD2 matching over 14 bases. The germline V gene encodes CDR1 SNHLY and CDR2 FYNNEI. V lost 6 bases, J lost 4 bases, and 5 bases stayed unmatched. The CDR3 extends over 15 amino acids. CDR3 region: CASSGTSGSKYEQYF. CDR3 bases: TGTGCCAGCAGCGGGACTAGCGGGAGTAAGTACGAGCAGTACTTC.

The J gene is TRBJ1-2, the V gene TRBV7-2; 7 bases agree with TRBD1. CDR1 and CDR2 (germline): SGHTA, FQGNSA. The CDR3 runs 15 residues. V trimming: 5 bases; J trimming: 2 bases; junction bases outside the gene matches: 8. Here the CDR3 DNA reads TGTGCCAGCAGCCCGAGCGGACAGGCGAACTATGGCTACACCTTC. It yields the protein CASSPSGQANYGYTF.

This chain uses TRBV19 with TRBJ1-1; no clear D gene. CDR3 size: 13 residues. Germline lookup yields CDR1 LNHDA and CDR2 SQIVND (reference sequence). V lost 10 bases, J lost 0 bases, and 12 bases lay in between. The CDR3 loop reads CATSSTVNTEAFF. CDR3 coding DNA: TGTGCCACCTCCTCCACAGTGAACACTGAAGCTTTCTTT.

The rearrangement uses TRBV29-1 and TRBJ1-1; D is unresolved. The V gene's germline CDR1 is SQVTM and CDR2 ANQGSEA. V dropped 7 bases and J dropped 4 bases, with 13 bases sitting between them. The CDR3 has 12 amino acids. As DNA, the CDR3 is TGCAGCGGGGCCAGTTTGACCACTGAAGCTTTCTTT. This sequence encodes CSGASLTTEAFF.

The chain combines TRBV6-2 or TRBV6-3 with TRBJ2-3; 10 bases fit TRBD2. From germline, CDR1 is MNHEY and CDR2 SVGEGT. V shed 4 bases, J shed 1 base, and the junction held 5 bases outside the gene matches. The CDR3 loop spans 16 amino acids. As DNA, the CDR3 is TGTGCCAGCAGTTGGACTAGCGGAGGGGGCACAGATACGCAGTATTTT. This codes for CASSWTSGGGTDTQYF.

The chain uses TRBV7-3 and TRBJ2-7; 9 nucleotides agree with TRBD2. Germline lookup yields CDR1 SGHTA and CDR2 FQGTGA. With V trimmed by 4 bases and J by 7 bases, 11 bases remained unmatched. CDR3 size: 15 residues. The DNA for the CDR3 is TGTGCCAGCAGCTCTGTGGCTAGCGGGGCGCTGGAGCAGTACTTC. It is translated as CASSSVASGALEQYF.

The J gene is TRBJ1-1, the V gene TRBV28, with TRBD1 identical over 8 bases. The CDR3 is 15 amino acids. Germline V gives CDR1 MDHEN, CDR2 SYDVKM. V gave up 6 bases and J gave up 0 bases; unmatched junction bases: 6. This CDR3 is CASSYWGQVNTEAFF. CDR3 nucleotides: TGTGCCAGCAGCTACTGGGGACAGGTGAACACTGAAGCTTTCTTT. Full variable domain (missing parts from reference TRBV28 and TRBJ1-1): DVKVTQSSRYLVKRTGEKVFLECVQDMDHENMFWYRQDPGLGLRLIYFSYDVKMKEKGDIPEGYSVSREKKERFSLILESASTNQTSMYLCASSYWGQVNTEAFFGQGTRLTVV.

This chain links TRBV5-1 with TRBJ2-7; the match to TRBD2 covers 10 bases. The CDR3 is 16 residues long. Germline V gene data show CDR1 as SGHRS and CDR2 as YFSETQ. Unmatched junction bases numbered 8, after V lost 0 bases and J lost 5 bases. The CDR3 region is CASSLAVTSGMDEQYF. In nucleotides, the CDR3 is TGCGCCAGCAGCTTGGCCGTCACTAGCGGGATGGACGAGCAGTACTTC.

On this clone itself: The junction differs from germline at one of its ends, possibly a read error. The chain joins TRBV7-9 to TRBJ2-7; 8 nucleotides match TRBD1. Germline V CDR1 and CDR2: SEHNR, FQNEAQ (reference sequence). This CDR3 is 16 amino acids long. This chain's CDR3 is CASSSPLWTGTNNLDF. CDR3 coding DNA: TGTGCCAGCAGCTCACCCCTCTGGACAGGGACAAACAATTTAGACTTC.

This clone appeared a single time. This chain links TRBV4-2 with TRBJ2-7; unclear D gene. The germline CDR1 and CDR2 sequences are LGHNA and YNFKEQ. The CDR3 is made up of 13 amino acids. V lost 1 base to trimming and J lost 3 bases, with 7 bases between them. The CDR3 spells CASSQVQRYEQYF. CDR3 nucleotide sequence: TGTGCCAGCAGCCAAGTCCAGCGCTACGAGCAGTACTTC.

The chain has TRBV28 and TRBJ2-5; 9 bases are shared with TRBD1. The germline V gene encodes CDR1 MDHEN and CDR2 SYDVKM. With 5 bases clipped from V and 5 bases from J, the junction kept 12 bases outside the gene matches. CDR3 length: 16 residues. The CDR3 region has the DNA TGTGCCAGCAGTATCTTGAGGGACAGGGAGGGGGAGACCCAGTACTTC. Residues: CASSILRDREGETQYF.

This clone was detected once. The gene calls are TRBV9 and TRBJ2-7; D remains ambiguous. CDR1 SGDLS and CDR2 YYNGEE come from the germline V gene. Trimming took off 0 bases at V and 2 bases at J, with 12 bases between the two ends. There are 15 residues in the CDR3. The CDR3 sequence is CASSVGSGDTYEQYF. The CDR3 DNA sequence: TGTGCCAGCAGCGTAGGCTCTGGCGACACCTACGAGCAGTACTTC.

The chain employs TRBV28 and TRBJ2-1, with 7 bases matching TRBD2. Germline values: CDR1 MDHEN, CDR2 SYDVKM. V shed 3 bases, J shed 7 bases, and the junction held 3 bases outside the gene matches. There are 13 residues in the CDR3. CDR3 sequence (DNA): TGTGCCAGCAGTTTGGACGGGGGGAATGAGCAGTTCTTC. Translated: CASSLDGGNEQFF. Variable domain in full (rest from reference TRBV28 and TRBJ2-1): DVKVTQSSRYLVKRTGEKVFLECVQDMDHENMFWYRQDPGLGLRLIYFSYDVKMKEKGDIPEGYSVSREKKERFSLILESASTNQTSMYLCASSLDGGNEQFFGPGTRLTVL.

The CDR3 sequence is CASRVFGRRDRLRDEQFF. CDR3 DNA: TGTGCCAGCAGAGTTTTTGGCCGGAGGGACAGGTTAAGGGATGAGCAGTTCTTC. The V call is TRBV28, the J call TRBJ2-1; 8 positions match TRBD1. V dropped 6 bases and J dropped 8; count of bases not matched to a gene: 21. The CDR3 has 18 residues. Germline-derived CDR1 and CDR2 are MDHEN and SYDVKM.

The rearrangement joins TRBV7-6 to TRBJ1-1; D call uncertain. With 5 bases removed from V and 4 bases from J, the gap between germline ends came to 11 bases. The V gene's germline CDR1 is SGHVS and CDR2 FNYEAQ. The CDR3 runs 13 residues. In nucleotides, the CDR3 is TGTGCCAGCAGCCGCTTTGAGGGCACTGAAGCTTTCTTT. Amino acid sequence: CASSRFEGTEAFF.

This rearrangement joins TRBV28 to TRBJ2-1; D uncertain. From germline, CDR1 is MDHEN and CDR2 SYDVKM. V was pared by 5 bases and J by 0 bases, with 8 bases between. This CDR3 region has 14 residues. The CDR3, as DNA: TGTGCCAGCAGTGTCCTAGGCTCCTACAATGAGCAGTTCTTC. This encodes CASSVLGSYNEQFF. Filled out from reference TRBV28 and TRBJ2-1, the complete variable domain reads DVKVTQSSRYLVKRTGEKVFLECVQDMDHENMFWYRQDPGLGLRLIYFSYDVKMKEKGDIPEGYSVSREKKERFSLILESASTNQTSMYLCASSVLGSYNEQFFGPGTRLTVL.

This chain connects TRBV24-1 to TRBJ2-7; D might be TRBD2 (6 bases). The V end was cut by 8 bases, the J end by 7 bases, with 14 bases between. The germline gives CDR1 KGHDR, CDR2 SFDVKD. The CDR3 covers 12 residues. CDR3 coding DNA: TGTGCCACCAAGGGACTGGAGGGGGAGCAGTACTTC. Translating gives CATKGLEGEQYF.

The V call is TRBV11-2, the J call TRBJ2-7; 8 nucleotides match TRBD2. Germline-derived CDR1 and CDR2 are SGHAT and FQNNGV. The junction had 16 bases not matched to a gene; V was cut back by 3 bases and J by 6 bases. The CDR3 length is 17 residues. The CDR3 nucleotides read TGTGCCAGCAGCTTGAACCGGGGGGGGACTATGTCTGCCGAGCAGTACTTC. Protein sequence: CASSLNRGGTMSAEQYF.

The J gene is TRBJ1-4, the V gene TRBV9; D perhaps matches TRBD1 (5 bases). Germline V gene lookup returns CDR1 SGDLS and CDR2 YYNGEE. CDR3 length: 14 residues. V was pared by 4 bases and J by 0 bases, with 7 bases between. The DNA for the CDR3 is TGTGCCAGCAGCCGGGGGACAACTAATGAAAAACTGTTTTTT. This translates into CASSRGTTNEKLFF. Supplemented by reference TRBV9 and TRBJ1-4, the full variable domain reads DSGVTQTPKHLITATGQRVTLRCSPRSGDLSVYWYQQSLDQGLQFLIQYYNGEERAKGNILERFSAQQFPDLHSELNLSSLELGDSALYFCASSRGTTNEKLFFGSGTQLSVL.